The sample holds one count of the clone carrying this TCR beta chain. The Seattle patients, enrolled during active infection, were followed longitudinally. Authors' processing steps: The assay estimated nucleated cells by amplifying reference gene primers. Profiled with immunoSEQ multiplex PCR; TCRdb holds only in-frame clones, not every one. V and J calls and clone size are as listed in that table; D and trimming were resolved from the DNA. Of 210,000 or so clones in the sample, 85% to 90% were seen once. CDR3 size: 15 residues. The V and J ends lost 3 bases and 14 bases respectively, with 24 bases between them. Germline V gene sequence: CDR1 SGDLS, CDR2 YYNGEE. The entry originates in a study of blood T cell repertoires in COVID-19. Study at large: Sources were T cells, B-cell-depleted T cells, or PBMCs; the material itself was cDNA or gDNA.

The gene calls are TRBV9 and TRBJ2-1; D might be TRBD2 (5 bases). The TCR originated in a man aged 30-40 years with COVID-19, enrolled during active disease. Sequencing was done on a sample of peripheral blood. CDR3 sequence reads: CASSAPGNMYYGEFF. The CDR3 DNA reads TGTGCCAGCAGCGCGCCCGGGAACATGTATTACGGGGAGTTCTTC.